What follows are 29 T cell receptor beta chains derived from one specimen sequenced in a study of T cells in Graves' hyperthyroidism and ophthalmopathy. There were TCR beta CDR3 regions amplified from RNA transcripts. TCR CDR3 regions were first amplified by RT-PCR with HTBI primers. TCRdb independently ran MiXCR on the multiplex PCR reads; one entry per CDR3 protein. The data hold 450,000 to 500,000 distinct CDR3 sequences, with around a fifth observed a single time. Sequencing used blood. The receptors here all came from a woman between 65 and 79 years old with Graves' ophthalmopathy.

This chain uses TRBV12-3 or TRBV12-4 with TRBJ2-5; 9 bases agree with TRBD2. This CDR3 is built from 16 residues. V shed 6 bases and J 1 base; nucleotides not matched to a gene: 9. The CDR3 DNA is TGTGCCAGCAGGGCCGGGGTAGCGGGAGCCCAAGAGACCCAGTACTTC. Translating it yields CASRAGVAGAQETQYF.

This clonotype was seen many times. The J gene is TRBJ2-3, the V gene TRBV11-2; 7 positions match TRBD1. Germline V gives CDR1 SGHAT, CDR2 FQNNGV. The trim removed 5 bases at V and 2 bases at J, leaving 13 bases unmatched. This CDR3 is 17 amino acids long. CDR3 coding DNA: TGTGCCAGCAGCCCTCCTCCTACAGGGGTGATCACAGATACGCAGTATTTT. It codes for CASSPPPTGVITDTQYF. Full variable domain (missing parts from reference TRBV11-2 and TRBJ2-3): EAGVAQSPRYKIIEKRQSVAFWCNPISGHATLYWYQQILGQGPKLLIQFQNNGVVDDSQLPKDRFSAERLKGVDSTLKIQPAKLEDSAVYLCASSPPPTGVITDTQYFGPGTRLTVL.

V is TRBV3-1 and J is TRBJ1-1; 9 nucleotides line up with TRBD1. CDR3 length: 15 amino acids. J lost 5 bases, V lost 1 base, and 5 bases had no gene match. CDR1 is LGHDT and CDR2 is YNNKEL in the germline V gene (reference sequence). The CDR3 DNA follows: TGTGCCAGCAGCCAAGGGGGACAGGGATTAACTGAAGCTTTCTTT. It translates to CASSQGGQGLTEAFF.

The table lists this clonotype with a few counts. The J gene is TRBJ2-1, the V gene TRBV7-2, with D uncertain. Germline lookup yields CDR1 SGHTA and CDR2 FQGNSA. The CDR3 covers 15 residues. Trimming removed 2 bases at V and 5 bases at J, with 13 bases between. The CDR3 nucleotides are TGTGCCAGCAGCTTAAGACCCCTCAGGCACAATGAGCAGTTCTTC. Translating it yields CASSLRPLRHNEQFF.

About this clonotype itself: A much bigger clone sits one base away, suggesting this may be a read error. The V call is TRBV12-3 or TRBV12-4, the J call TRBJ1-1; D is unclear. The CDR3 is 13 amino acids. Trimming took off 3 bases at V and 3 bases at J, with 8 bases between the two ends. CDR3 bases: TGTGCCAGCAGTTTTAGACCGGACACTGAAGCTTTCTTT. Protein sequence: CASSFRPDTEAFF.

There are many counts of this clonotype. The chain joins TRBV12-3 or TRBV12-4 to TRBJ1-1; tentative D call: TRBD1 (5 bases). Trimming removed 3 bases at V and 6 bases at J, with 11 bases between. The CDR3 sequence is 13 residues long. CDR3 loop: CASSFHGGAEAFF. The CDR3 DNA is TGTGCCAGCAGTTTCCACGGGGGTGCTGAAGCTTTCTTT.

The genes are TRBV19 and TRBJ1-1, with 8 nucleotides matching TRBD1. V lost 3 bases, J lost 0 bases, and 3 bases stayed unmatched. Germline assignment: CDR1 LNHDA and CDR2 SQIVND (reference sequence). The CDR3 contains 15 residues. CDR3 in DNA: TGTGCCAGTAGTATCCCGGGACAGGTGAACACTGAAGCTTTCTTT. Translated, it gives CASSIPGQVNTEAFF.

The chain employs TRBV5-1 and TRBJ1-4, with TRBD1 identical over 7 bases. Trimming removed 4 bases from V and 0 bases from J; junction bases left unmatched: 9. Germline CDR1 is SGHRS and CDR2 is YFSETQ. The CDR3 runs 17 residues. The CDR3 region is CASSLVGGVATNEKLFF. The CDR3 DNA is TGCGCCAGCAGCCTGGTAGGGGGCGTCGCAACTAATGAAAAACTGTTTTTT.

V usage is TRBV5-1 and J usage is TRBJ2-3; the match to TRBD1 covers 10 bases. This CDR3 contains 17 residues. CDR1 and CDR2 from the germline V gene are SGHRS and YFSETQ. V lost 3 bases to trimming and J lost 4 bases; unmatched junction nucleotides: 11. CDR3 amino acids: CASSSISGTGVADTQYF. CDR3 sequence (DNA): TGCGCCAGCAGCTCAATATCCGGGACAGGGGTGGCAGATACGCAGTATTTT.

This clonotype was detected ten times or more. The rearrangement links TRBV11-2 to TRBJ1-5, with 7 bases aligning to TRBD1. CDR1 is SGHAT and CDR2 is FQNNGV in the germline V gene. V trimming: 5 bases; J trimming: 2 bases; junction bases outside the gene matches: 6. The CDR3 covers 15 residues. CDR3 sequence reads: CASSTQGGGNQPQHF. The CDR3 nucleotides are TGTGCCAGCAGCACCCAGGGGGGAGGCAATCAGCCCCAGCATTTT.

The chain links TRBV6-1 to TRBJ1-5, with 7 bases that match TRBD1. The V gene end was trimmed by 5 bases and the J gene end by 1 base; junction bases not matched to a gene: 5. CDR3 size: 15 residues. The germline CDR1 and CDR2 sequences are MNHNS and SASEGT. CDR3 in amino acids: CASSSDRMSNQPQHF. For the CDR3, the DNA is TGTGCCAGCAGTTCGGACAGGATGAGCAATCAGCCCCAGCATTTT.

This clonotype appeared a few times. The CDR3 coding sequence is TGTGCCAGTAGCCGACAGGGGCTGGGAGAGCAGTACTTC. Translation: CASSRQGLGEQYF. The V gene is TRBV19, the J gene TRBJ2-7; TRBD1 aligns across 8 bases. The CDR3 is 13 residues long. With 6 bases clipped from V and 7 bases from J, the junction kept 8 bases outside the gene matches. From germline, CDR1 is LNHDA and CDR2 SQIVND (reference sequence).

This clonotype was observed a few times. This chain joins TRBV19 and TRBJ2-6; TRBD1 agrees at 8 bases. The germline CDR1 and CDR2 sequences are LNHDA and SQIVND (reference sequence). The CDR3 length is 18 residues. With 5 bases clipped from V and 0 bases from J, the junction kept 9 bases outside the gene matches. The DNA of the CDR3 is TGTGCCAGTAGTTCGCTCTGGACAGGGATCTCTGGGGCCAACGTCCTGACTTTC. Translation gives CASSSLWTGISGANVLTF.

This clonotype was seen a few times. The chain links TRBV12-3 or TRBV12-4 to TRBJ2-7; TRBD1 aligns across 7 bases. The CDR3 spans 16 residues. After removal of 5 bases from V and 2 bases from J, the junction contained 12 bases not matched to a gene. The CDR3 loop reads CASSRIPGQLTYEQYF. The CDR3 DNA reads TGTGCCAGCAGTAGGATCCCGGGACAGCTGACCTACGAGCAGTACTTC.

Concerning this clonotype: A much larger clone sits a single nucleotide away, making a read error possible. The chain is built from TRBV28 and TRBJ2-7, with D possibly TRBD2 on 5 matching bases. The CDR3 has 17 residues. V dropped 2 bases and J dropped 0 bases, with 17 bases sitting between them. Germline CDR1 reads MDHEN; CDR2 reads SYDVKM. Written as DNA, the CDR3 is TGTGCCAGCAGTTTAAACCGCCTTGCGGGCGTCTCCTACGAGCAGTACTTC. It is translated as CASSLNRLAGVSYEQYF.

The J gene is TRBJ2-1, the V gene TRBV5-6; unclear D gene. There are 13 residues in the CDR3. With 4 bases removed from V and 5 bases from J, the gap between germline ends came to 10 bases. Per germline, CDR1 SGHDT and CDR2 YYEEEE. CDR3 in DNA: TGTGCCAGCAGCCGAGCTACTAACAATGAGCAGTTCTTC. It codes for CASSRATNNEQFF.

The sample holds many counts of this clonotype. The chain recombines TRBV12-3 or TRBV12-4 with TRBJ2-4; D not certain. This CDR3 is 11 amino acids long. V was trimmed by 4 bases and J by 6 bases, leaving 4 bases between them. The CDR3, as DNA: TGTGCCAGCAGTTACGGAAACATTCAGTACTTC. Amino acids: CASSYGNIQYF.

This clonotype has ten or more counts. This chain links TRBV2 with TRBJ2-2; a weak D match, TRBD1 (5 bases). CDR3 length: 15 amino acids. The V gene's germline CDR1 is SNHLY and CDR2 FYNNEI. V lost 6 bases and J 0 bases, leaving 11 bases between the germline ends. The CDR3 reads CASSPDIANTGELFF. In DNA form, the CDR3 reads TGTGCCAGCAGCCCGGACATCGCGAACACCGGGGAGCTGTTTTTT.

This clonotype was counted only a few times. V gene TRBV28 combines with J gene TRBJ2-2; the match to TRBD1 covers 7 bases. The CDR3 runs 14 residues. Germline values: CDR1 MDHEN, CDR2 SYDVKM. The trim removed 3 bases at V and 6 bases at J, leaving 4 bases unmatched. The CDR3 loop reads CASSFTGVPGELFF. CDR3 bases: TGTGCCAGCAGTTTCACAGGGGTCCCCGGGGAGCTGTTTTTT.

The sample holds a few counts of this clonotype. The rearrangement joins TRBV10-3 to TRBJ2-3, with unresolved D. Trimming took 8 bases from V and 2 from J, leaving 5 bases between them. CDR3 length: 11 residues. Per the germline V gene, CDR1 is ENHRY and CDR2 is SYGVKD. CDR3 sequence reads: CAISDTDTQYF. The CDR3, as DNA: TGTGCCATCTCGGACACAGATACGCAGTATTTT.

The rearrangement joins TRBV30 to TRBJ1-4, with TRBD1 as a possible D gene (5 bases). This CDR3 contains 15 residues. Germline V gene data show CDR1 as GTSNPN and CDR2 as SVGIG (reference sequence). V was shortened by 0 bases and J by 5 bases, with 13 bases between the two germline ends. CDR3 coding DNA: TGTGCCTGGAGTGTACCGGGACGTAGGAATGAAAAACTGTTTTTT. This sequence encodes CAWSVPGRRNEKLFF. Looking up the rest from reference TRBV30 and TRBJ1-4 gives the full variable domain: SQTIHQWPATLVQPVGSPLSLECTVEGTSNPNLYWYRQAAGRGLQLLFYSVGIGQISSEVPQNLSASRPQDRQFILSSKKLLLSDSGFYLCAWSVPGRRNEKLFFGSGTQLSVL.

This clonotype was counted many times. The V call is TRBV14, the J call TRBJ1-1; D not resolved. CDR1 is SGHDN, CDR2 FVKESK, per germline. The CDR3 sequence is 15 residues long. Trimming took 1 base from V and 3 from J, leaving 12 bases between them. This CDR3 is CASSQGPLGDTEAFF. CDR3 sequence (DNA): TGTGCCAGCAGCCAAGGACCTTTGGGAGACACTGAAGCTTTCTTT.

This clonotype was seen many times. The V call is TRBV3-1, the J call TRBJ1-5, with unresolved D. The CDR3 has 16 residues. CDR1 and CDR2 (germline): LGHDT, YNNKEL (reference sequence). V was clipped by 0 bases and J by 6 bases, with 15 bases between them. As DNA, the CDR3 is TGTGCCAGCAGCCAAGAAGGTCCCCTCGTCGGTCAGCCCCAGCATTTT. As protein: CASSQEGPLVGQPQHF.

This clonotype appeared a few times. The CDR3 DNA follows: TGTGCCAGCAGTTTAGGGTTGGCAGGGATCACTGAAGCTTTCTTT. Translated, it gives CASSLGLAGITEAFF. This chain connects TRBV12-3 or TRBV12-4 to TRBJ1-1; D may be TRBD1 (5 bases). The CDR3 is made up of 15 amino acids. The V and J ends lost 1 base and 4 bases respectively, with 13 bases between them.

This clonotype was seen many times. This rearrangement joins TRBV3-1 to TRBJ2-3; D gene unclear. The CDR3 length is 13 residues. Trimming shortened V by 1 base and J by 5 bases, and 7 bases separated the two germline ends. Germline-derived CDR1 and CDR2 are LGHDT and YNNKEL (reference sequence). The CDR3: CASSQGWQDTQYF. DNA for the CDR3: TGTGCCAGCAGCCAAGGGTGGCAAGATACGCAGTATTTT.

This clonotype was picked up one time. Its ends do not fully match the called genes, so a read error is possible. The chain has TRBV6-2 or TRBV6-3 and TRBJ2-7; D unclear. CDR1 and CDR2 (germline): MNHEY, SVGEGT. The CDR3 is 11 residues long. The CDR3 loop reads CASSPPYKQYF. CDR3 coding DNA: TGTGCCAGCAGTCCACCCTACAAGCAGTACTTC.

This clonotype was observed a few times. V usage is TRBV6-1 and J usage is TRBJ2-7, with D possibly TRBD2 on 6 matching bases. The germline gives CDR1 MNHNS, CDR2 SASEGT. There are 12 residues in the CDR3. CDR3 sequence (DNA): TGTGGGGCGGGACTTACCACCTACGAGCAGTACTTC. This encodes CGAGLTTYEQYF.

This clonotype showed up just a few times. The chain combines TRBV29-1 with TRBJ2-5; D is tentatively TRBD1 or TRBD2 (6 bases each). The CDR3 has 12 amino acids. From germline, CDR1 is SQVTM and CDR2 ANQGSEA. V was cut by 7 bases and J by 5 bases, with 14 bases left in between. The CDR3 nucleotides read TGCAGCGGGGGGGACACGGAGGAGACCCAGTACTTC. Translated: CSGGDTEETQYF.

The table lists this clonotype with many counts. The CDR3 DNA reads as TGCAGCGTTGAACGGCAGTTGAACACTGAAGCTTTCTTT. Translation: CSVERQLNTEAFF. This sequence joins TRBV29-1 and TRBJ1-1, with no clear D. The germline gives CDR1 SQVTM, CDR2 ANQGSEA. This CDR3 comprises 13 residues. The V and J ends lost 2 bases and 0 bases respectively, with 7 bases between them. The full variable domain, completed using reference TRBV29-1 and TRBJ1-1, is SAVISQKPSRDICQRGTSLTIQCQVDSQVTMMFWYRQQPGQSLTLIATANQGSEATYESGFVIDKFPISRPNLTFSTLTVSNMSPEDSSIYLCSVERQLNTEAFFGQGTRLTVV.